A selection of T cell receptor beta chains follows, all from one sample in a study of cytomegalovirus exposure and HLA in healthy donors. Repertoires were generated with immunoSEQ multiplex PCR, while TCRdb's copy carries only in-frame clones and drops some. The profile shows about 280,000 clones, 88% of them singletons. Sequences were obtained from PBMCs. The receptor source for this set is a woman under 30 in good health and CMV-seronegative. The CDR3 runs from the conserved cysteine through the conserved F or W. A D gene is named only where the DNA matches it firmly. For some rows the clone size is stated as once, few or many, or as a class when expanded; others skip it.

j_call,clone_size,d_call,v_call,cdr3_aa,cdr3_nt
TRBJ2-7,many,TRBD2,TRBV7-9,CASEPRSSGDSYEQYF,TGTGCCAGCGAACCTCGGAGTAGCGGGGACTCCTACGAGCAGTACTTC
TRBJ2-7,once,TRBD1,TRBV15,CATSREQGASYEQYF,TGTGCCACCAGCAGAGAGCAGGGGGCATCCTACGAGCAGTACTTC
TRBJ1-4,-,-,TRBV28,CASSESGKLFF,TGTGCCAGCAGCGAGAGCGGGAAACTGTTTTTT
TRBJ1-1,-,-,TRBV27,CASSLSGGYTEAFF,TGTGCCAGCAGTTTATCGGGGGGGTACACTGAAGCTTTCTTT
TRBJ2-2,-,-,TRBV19,CASSLAGTGELFF,TGTGCCAGTAGTTTAGCAGGAACCGGGGAGCTGTTTTTT
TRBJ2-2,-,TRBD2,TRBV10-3,CAISGTSGRTGELFF,TGTGCCATCAGTGGGACTAGCGGGAGAACCGGGGAGCTGTTTTTT
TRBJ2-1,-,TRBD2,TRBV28,CASSSTLAGVEFF,TGTGCCAGCAGTTCTACACTAGCGGGAGTAGAGTTCTTC
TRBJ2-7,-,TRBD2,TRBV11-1,CASSLTSASSPREQYF,TGTGCCAGCAGCCTGACTAGCGCCAGTTCCCCGCGCGAGCAGTACTTC
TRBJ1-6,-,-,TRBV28,CASSRDPAADSPLHF,TGTGCCAGCAGCCGGGATCCGGCGGCTGATTCACCCCTCCACTTT
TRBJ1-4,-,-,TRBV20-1,CSASAPRELFF,TGCAGTGCTAGCGCGCCGAGGGAACTGTTTTTT
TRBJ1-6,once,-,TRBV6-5,CASSYKGKSYNSPLHF,TGTGCCAGCAGTTATAAGGGGAAATCCTATAATTCACCCCTCCACTTT
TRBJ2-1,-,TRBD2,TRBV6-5,CASSVSSGAYNEQFF,TGTGCCAGCAGTGTATCTAGCGGGGCCTACAATGAGCAGTTCTTC
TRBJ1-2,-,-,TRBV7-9,CASSLGVQAPTQGYTF,TGTGCCAGCAGCTTAGGGGTACAGGCCCCAACACAGGGCTACACCTTC
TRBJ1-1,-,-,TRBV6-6,CASTKEGANTEAFF,TGTGCCAGCACCAAAGAGGGTGCGAACACTGAAGCTTTCTTT